The entry that follows covers one T cell receptor beta chain sequence. What this receptor recognizes is not known. It has no much larger one-base neighbor in the sample; base qualities were not kept. These data are taken from a study of siplizumab effects on memory and regulatory T cells (dated by TCRdb to the late 2010s). About the full investigation: The effect of the anti-CD2 antibody siplizumab on alloreactive T-cell subsets was examined in allogeneic mixed lymphocyte reactions constructed from human PBMCs.

A distance of 9 bases separates the germline ends of V and J, which lose 3 bases and 1 base respectively. As encoded in the germline V gene (reference sequence), CDR1 is LNHDA while CDR2 is SQIVND. The CDR3 has 14 amino acids, counting the end cysteine and phenylalanine. The CDR3 DNA has 42 bases and is translated from base 1. Libraries came from the immunoSEQ multiplex PCR assay. The deep sequencing platform assayed roughly 10^5 TCR templates per sample. Genomic DNA extracted from sorted T cells was used for TCRbeta CDR3 sequencing. The paper's processing steps were these. The R programming language was used for clonal analysis of the TCRbeta CDR3 data. Alloreactive CD4+ and CD8+ clones were defined by comparing unstimulated samples with post-reaction CFSE-low samples. By matching sequences to the repertoires of sorted unstimulated Treg and non-Treg cells, each alloreactive CD4+ clone was assigned a regulatory or non-regulatory origin. TCRdb took over this immuneACCESS table, retaining in-frame rearrangements with V and J assigned. Such tables are incomplete; in checked studies, under half of the missing clones stem from an unresolved V gene, and the remainder is unexplained. V and J calls and clone size are those listed in that table; D and trimming were worked out from the DNA. The sample table contains 120,000 or so clones; only one count was recorded for 80% to 95% of them. The ten largest clones add up to 1.3% of the sample.

TCRbeta CDR3 sequencing was performed on sorted unstimulated T cells and on proliferating T cells recovered from mixed lymphocyte reactions. Fresh whole blood from nine to eleven HLA-typed healthy donors was used to isolate PBMCs. What the work shows at the level of the full study, not this receptor alone: Among mappable alloreactive CD4+ clones, an average Treg-derived fraction of roughly 71% was observed with siplizumab, compared with roughly 28% in control reactions. The cumulative frequency of alloreactive sequences that could be traced back to unstimulated CD4+ memory T cells was significantly reduced by siplizumab. Roughly 75-97% of proliferating CD4+ or CD8+ clones could not be assigned a naive or memory phenotype. Because sequences at frequencies below about 10^-5 were poorly captured, only a minor fraction of alloreactive clones could be mapped back to unstimulated subsets. Compared with memory T cells, unstimulated naive T cells appeared more diverse, and naive cells seemed to make a substantial contribution to the alloresponse. Whether proliferating Tregs from siplizumab cultures were suppressive was not functionally confirmed.

The TCR originated in a human donor in good health. Material: CD4+ T cells sorted from blood. The rearranged segments are TRBV19 and TRBJ1-1; the D gene remains uncertain. CDR3 region: CASSIKSGNTEAFF. The DNA reads as follows: TGTGCCAGTAGTATTAAGTCGGGGAACACTGAAGCTTTCTTT.